This T cell receptor (beta chain) was documented in a study of CD8 T cells in Susac syndrome (dated by TCRdb to between 2018 and 2021). As for the study more broadly: Repertoire sequencing was used to test whether CD8+ T cell activation and differentiation in Susac syndrome was antigen driven.

To note about this clonotype: Its cognate antigen has yet to be identified. Base qualities are not recorded, but no much larger clone differs from it by a single base.

Results and caveats for the whole study, not just this receptor: The TCR sequencing and HLA analysis was acknowledged to have included a relatively small number of individuals.

The V end gives up 3 bases and the J end 1 base, leaving 2 bases in the junction not matched to a gene. The CDR3, cysteine through phenylalanine, is 15 amino acids long. Only CDR3 DNA is held: 45 bases, read in frame from base 1. Sequences WSHSY (CDR1) and SAAADI (CDR2) are obtained from the germline V gene. High-throughput TCR beta sequencing profiled peripheral blood CD8+ and CD4+ T cells from healthy donors, Susac syndrome patients and multiple sclerosis patients. The healthy donors served as controls matched for age and sex. CD8+ TEMRA cells were enriched by FACS, while bulk CD8+ and CD4+ T cells were purified by magnetic negative isolation. Blood was collected in EDTA tubes and processed within 24 hours, with PBMCs isolated through density gradient centrifugation. PBMCs intended for TCR sequencing were cryopreserved in liquid nitrogen and thawed later in a water bath at 37 degrees C. A purity of at least 90% was achieved for sorted or isolated CD4+, CD8+ and CD8+ TEMRA cells.

RNA was extracted using the RNeasy kit, and roughly 0.5 to 1 microgram was reverse transcribed with random hexamers. The immunoSEQ multiplex PCR assay, covering 54 Vbeta and 13 Jbeta segments, was used to amplify TCR beta CDR3 regions. PCR amplification bias was corrected by using a synthetic template baseline for primer optimization and computational correction. Processing in the source paper ran as follows. Reads were annotated to V, D and J genes according to IMGT and were analyzed with immunoSEQ Analyzer, with only productive sequences retained. Clonality was computed as one minus Shannon entropy normalized by log2 of the number of productive unique sequences. For each patient and control, public and private clones were evaluated among the 100 most prevalent clones. Clones were defined as Susac-specific if absent from the healthy and MS cohorts, from 900 to 1,200 published viral clones and from other ImmuneACCESS disease sequences. The raw public reads went through TCRdb reprocessing: fastp at Q25, MiXCR clone calling, in-frame beta chains kept. CDR3 protein sequences are deduplicated, and each keeps its most common genes and DNA. The V and J calls follow TCRdb's processing rather than the paper's. Present in this sample are about 120,000 distinct CDR3 sequences, around 94% of which were seen just once. The ten largest clones add up to 0.095% to 0.1% of the sample.

The TCR was taken from a human donor in good health. The specimen was CD4+ T cells from PBMCs. The V and J segments used are TRBV10-2 and TRBJ2-7; TRBD2 matches 11 bases in the middle. The DNA sequence reads TGCGCCAGCAGTGATACTAGCGGGAGTTCCTACGAGCAGTACTTC. This sequence encodes CASSDTSGSSYEQYF.